Listed below are T cell receptor beta chains from one sample, sequenced in a study of shared clonotypes between healthy human individuals. Sequenced by immunoSEQ multiplex PCR; TCRdb stores in-frame clones only, minus some. This table has around 700,000 clones, around 72% appearing once. The sequenced sample consisted of memory CD4+ T cells sorted from blood. Receptor source: a woman in her twenties or thirties in good health. The CDR3 runs from the conserved cysteine through the conserved F or W. Fields, in order: clone size, D gene, V gene, J gene, CDR3 DNA, CDR3 protein. D genes are given only for firm matches. Only part of the rows carry a size: once, few, many, or a class if the clone is expanded.

-	TRBD2	TRBV30	TRBJ2-2	TGTGCCTGGAGTGTTAGCGGGAGTTTCACCGGGGAGCTGTTTTTT	CAWSVSGSFTGELFF
-	-	TRBV27	TRBJ2-7	TGTGCCAGCGGCCCTCAAGCGGCTCACCTTTACGAGCAGTACTTC	CASGPQAAHLYEQYF
once	-	TRBV20-1	TRBJ2-3	TGCAGTGCCCCCCGGGACTTCAAGAATTTT	CSAPRDFKNF
-	TRBD2	TRBV4-1	TRBJ2-5	TGCGCCAGCAGCCAGGCTAGCGGGTATCAAGAGACCCAGTACTTC	CASSQASGYQETQYF
-	-	TRBV6-5	TRBJ1-1	TGTGCCAGCAGTTACGACAGATCGAACACTGAAGCTTTCTTT	CASSYDRSNTEAFF
-	TRBD1	TRBV19	TRBJ1-1	TGTGCCAGTAGGTCGGGACAGCCGAACACTGAAGCTTTCTTT	CASRSGQPNTEAFF
-	-	TRBV11-2	TRBJ1-3	TGTGCCAGCAGCTTAGATGGAGTCCTCGGCTCTGGAAACACCATATATTTT	CASSLDGVLGSGNTIYF
-	-	TRBV5-1	TRBJ1-1	TGCGCCAGCAGCTTCGGGGGGAACACTGAAGCTTTCTTT	CASSFGGNTEAFF
-	-	TRBV10-2	TRBJ2-7	TGCGCCAGCAGTGCTTTGGGTAAGGACGAGCAGTACTTC	CASSALGKDEQYF
-	-	TRBV5-8	TRBJ1-5	TGTGCCAGCAGCTCACAAGACAAGCCACGACAGCCCCAGCATTTT	CASSSQDKPRQPQHF
few	-	TRBV7-2	TRBJ1-2	TGTGCCAGCAGCTTAGCGAGGGATGGCTACACCTTC	CASSLARDGYTF
few	TRBD2	TRBV19	TRBJ2-7	TGTGCCAGTAGTATAGATCCGCGCGGGAGCTCCTACGAGCAGTACTTC	CASSIDPRGSSYEQYF
-	TRBD1	TRBV4-1	TRBJ1-2	TGCGCCAGCAGCCAATCACGGACAGGCGCCACTGGTGGCTACACCTTC	CASSQSRTGATGGYTF
-	-	TRBV15	TRBJ1-1	TGTGCCACCAGCAGACAGGGTAACACTGAAGCTTTCTTT	CATSRQGNTEAFF
-	-	TRBV30	TRBJ2-7	TGTGCCTGGAGTGCCTTATCGGTTGGGCAGGGGAACAGGTACGAGCAGTACTTC	CAWSALSVGQGNRYEQYF
-	-	TRBV27	TRBJ2-1	TGTGCCAGCACCCGAGTGGGGGGACCATGGTACAATGAGCAGTTCTTC	CASTRVGGPWYNEQFF
-	-	TRBV7-2	TRBJ2-7	TGTGCCAGCAGCCCTTCTAGAGGGTACTACGAGCAGTACTTC	CASSPSRGYYEQYF
few	-	TRBV7-2	TRBJ2-5	TGTGCCAGCAGCGGAGAAATGGGACACACCCAAGAGACCCAGTACTTC	CASSGEMGHTQETQYF
-	TRBD2	TRBV2	TRBJ2-1	TGTGCCAGCAATGGAGTCGGGGGGTATGAGCAGTTCTTC	CASNGVGGYEQFF
-	TRBD2	TRBV2	TRBJ2-7	TGTGCCAGCACGCGGGAGGTCTCCTACGAGCAGTACTTC	CASTREVSYEQYF
once	TRBD1	TRBV5-1	TRBJ2-4	TGCGCCAGCAGCTTGAGGAGCAATAACAGGGGGAATTACAAAAACATTCAGTACTTC	CASSLRSNNRGNYKNIQYF
-	-	TRBV27	TRBJ2-7	TGTGCCAGCAGGAAGGACGTTAGGTCGTTAGAGCAGTACTTC	CASRKDVRSLEQYF
-	-	TRBV2	TRBJ2-7	TGTGCCAGCAAAGGCGGAGACTACGAGCAGTACTTC	CASKGGDYEQYF
few	-	TRBV30	TRBJ1-4	TGTGCCTGGAGCCACGCTTCGACAGGCGCTAATGAAAAACTGTTTTTT	CAWSHASTGANEKLFF
-	TRBD1	TRBV5-8	TRBJ2-5	TGTGCCAGCAGTTTCGGACAGGCCGGAGAGACCCAGTACTTC	CASSFGQAGETQYF
-	-	TRBV7-2	TRBJ1-5	TGTGCCAGCAGCTTCACGTCTATACAGCCCCAGCATTTT	CASSFTSIQPQHF
-	-	TRBV13	TRBJ1-6	TGTGCCAGCAGCTTAGGGGAGGATTCACCCCTCCACTTT	CASSLGEDSPLHF
few	-	TRBV7-9	TRBJ2-5	TGTGCCAGCAGCCCCCTGCTTTTGCAAGAGACCCAGTACTTC	CASSPLLLQETQYF
once	TRBD2	TRBV2	TRBJ2-7	TGTGCCAGCAGTGGGACTAGCGGTAGTCCCGAGCAGTACTTC	CASSGTSGSPEQYF
-	-	TRBV7-9	TRBJ1-1	TGTGCCAGCAGCCCCAGGGAGAGGACTGAAGCTTTCTTT	CASSPRERTEAFF
few	-	TRBV25-1	TRBJ2-1	TGTGCCAGCAGTGATTCCGGAGGAGGGACCCCCTACAATGAGCAGTTCTTC	CASSDSGGGTPYNEQFF
-	-	TRBV30	TRBJ1-4	TGTGCCTGGAGTCGGGGTTTGGAAGAAAAACTGTTTTTT	CAWSRGLEEKLFF
-	-	TRBV19	TRBJ1-5	TGTGCCAGTAAGTTTACGGGGGGCAATCAGCCCCAGCATTTT	CASKFTGGNQPQHF
-	-	TRBV7-2	TRBJ1-1	TGTGCCAGCAGCTTTAGGGGTTACCCTGGGACTGAAGCTTTCTTT	CASSFRGYPGTEAFF
few	-	TRBV5-1	TRBJ1-2	TGCGCCAGCAGCTTGGGCCTGGATGGACATGGCTACACCTTC	CASSLGLDGHGYTF
few	TRBD1	TRBV2	TRBJ2-5	TGTGCCAGCAGTTTGGAGGGACAGGGTCAAGAGACCCAGTACTTC	CASSLEGQGQETQYF
-	-	TRBV2	TRBJ2-7	TGTGCCAGCGGAGAGACAGGATCTCCCATCCCCTACGAGCAGTACTTC	CASGETGSPIPYEQYF
-	-	TRBV6-5	TRBJ2-3	TGTGCCAGCAGTTACTCACAGATGATCACAGATACGCAGTATTTT	CASSYSQMITDTQYF
few	-	TRBV5-6	TRBJ1-5	TGTGCCAGCAGTTTCTCTCAGCAGCCCCAGCATTTT	CASSFSQQPQHF
-	-	TRBV28	TRBJ2-1	TGTGCCAGCAGTTTTGGGTTTAATGAGCAGTTCTTC	CASSFGFNEQFF
-	TRBD2	TRBV5-1	TRBJ2-7	TGCGCCAGCAGCAGTAGCGGGAGCTCCTACGAGCAGTACTTC	CASSSSGSSYEQYF
-	-	TRBV19	TRBJ1-3	TGTGCCAGTAGTATCGGAGAAGGAAACACCATATATTTT	CASSIGEGNTIYF
-	TRBD2	TRBV28	TRBJ2-5	TGTGCCAGCAGTGGGGGGGGAGCTGGCGAGACCCAGTACTTC	CASSGGGAGETQYF
many	-	TRBV29-1	TRBJ2-7	TGCAGCGCAGTGGATACAGGGAGAAACTACGAGCAGTACTTC	CSAVDTGRNYEQYF
-	-	TRBV5-1	TRBJ2-5	TGCGCCAGCAGCTTTCAGGTACAAGAGACCCAGTACTTC	CASSFQVQETQYF
-	-	TRBV19	TRBJ2-5	TGTGCCAGTAGTACCCGGGGGCTCGGGGACGGAAGAGAGACCCAGTACTTC	CASSTRGLGDGRETQYF
-	-	TRBV18	TRBJ2-7	TGTGCCAGCTCACCGGGATACGGAGCTGTGGGCGAGCAGTACTTC	CASSPGYGAVGEQYF